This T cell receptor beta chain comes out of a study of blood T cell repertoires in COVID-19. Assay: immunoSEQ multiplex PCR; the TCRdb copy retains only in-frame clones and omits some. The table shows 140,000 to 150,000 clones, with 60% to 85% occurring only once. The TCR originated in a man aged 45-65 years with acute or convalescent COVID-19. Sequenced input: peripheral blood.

CDR3 residues: CASSIVGLAGAGDEQFF. For the CDR3, the DNA is TGTGCCAGTAGTATAGTGGGTCTAGCGGGGGCCGGGGATGAGCAGTTCTTC. J is TRBJ2-1 and V is TRBV19; TRBD2 agrees at 10 bases. Germline values: CDR1 LNHDA, CDR2 SQIVND (reference sequence). The CDR3 loop spans 17 amino acids. With 1 base clipped from V and 8 bases from J, the junction kept 11 bases outside the gene matches.